Below are 19 T cell receptor beta chains sequenced from a single sample in a study of cytomegalovirus exposure and HLA in healthy donors. PCR was performed using 60 Vbeta and 13 Jbeta primers. Sequencing was performed with immunoSEQ multiplex PCR; in TCRdb, only in-frame clones are kept and a portion is missing. This sample has 100,000 to 150,000 clones, with around 78% found just once. What was sequenced was PBMCs. All receptors derive from a man aged 35 to 55 in good health and CMV-seronegative.

The V call is TRBV25-1, the J call TRBJ1-6; 9 nucleotides agree with TRBD1. The CDR3 is 15 amino acids. Germline assignment: CDR1 MGHDK and CDR2 SYGVNS. V trimming: 6 bases; J trimming: 6 bases; junction bases outside the gene matches: 6. The CDR3 DNA is TGTGCCAGCAGCCCAGGGACAGGGTCTAATTCACCCCTCCACTTT. This sequence encodes CASSPGTGSNSPLHF.

V usage is TRBV6-5 and J usage is TRBJ2-3; D not certain. The germline CDR1 and CDR2 sequences are MNHEY and SVGAGI. The CDR3 has 13 residues. Deletions cut 0 bases from V and 14 bases from J, with 15 bases between. The CDR3 loop reads CASSYSPSNLAYF. The CDR3 nucleotides are TGTGCCAGCAGTTACTCGCCCTCCAACCTGGCGTATTTT.

This clone was observed a single time. The gene calls are TRBV5-6 and TRBJ2-3; D may be TRBD1 (6 bases). CDR1 and CDR2 from the germline V gene are SGHDT and YYEEEE. CDR3 length: 16 amino acids. Trimming stripped 4 bases from V and 2 bases from J, with 17 bases between. CDR3 in DNA: TGTGCCAGCAGCCCTACAGGGTTCACACACACAGATACGCAGTATTTT. Its protein is CASSPTGFTHTDTQYF.

The V gene is TRBV5-1, the J gene TRBJ2-7; no clear D gene. CDR1 and CDR2 (germline): SGHRS, YFSETQ. The CDR3 is 11 amino acids. With 2 bases removed from V and 6 bases from J, the gap between germline ends came to 6 bases. This CDR3 reads CASSFGREQYF. In nucleotides, the CDR3 is TGCGCCAGCAGCTTCGGTCGCGAGCAGTACTTC.

In DNA form, the CDR3 reads TGTGCCAGCAGCATACAAAGCCCACAGGGATTGGGCAATCAGCCCCAGCATTTT. This gives the protein CASSIQSPQGLGNQPQHF. The chain links TRBV2 to TRBJ1-5; maybe TRBD1 (6 bases). Trimming shortened V by 6 bases and J by 2 bases, and 23 bases separated the two germline ends. Per germline, CDR1 SNHLY and CDR2 FYNNEI. This CDR3 has 18 amino acids. Drawing the rest from reference TRBV2 and TRBJ1-5, the complete variable domain is EPEVTQTPSHQVTQMGQEVILRCVPISNHLYFYWYRQILGQKVEFLVSFYNNEISEKSEIFDDQFSVERPDGSNFTLKIRSTKLEDSAMYFCASSIQSPQGLGNQPQHFGDGTRLSIL.

This rearrangement joins TRBV4-2 to TRBJ1-2; maybe TRBD1 (5 bases). Trimming stripped 1 base from V and 7 bases from J, with 19 bases between. This CDR3 has 16 residues. The V gene's germline CDR1 is LGHNA and CDR2 YNFKEQ. CDR3 sequence: CASSQVNVPEGRGYTF. For the CDR3, the DNA is TGTGCCAGCAGCCAAGTAAACGTACCGGAGGGACGTGGCTACACCTTC.

V is TRBV9 and J is TRBJ2-1, with TRBD2 matching over 9 bases. The CDR3 consists of 16 residues. Trimming cost V 0 bases and J 6 bases; bases outside gene matches: 7. Germline CDR1 reads SGDLS; CDR2 reads YYNGEE. CDR3 coding DNA: TGTGCCAGCAGCGTAGGATTGAGCGGGGGGCCCAATGAGCAGTTCTTC. This codes for CASSVGLSGGPNEQFF.

J is TRBJ1-3 and V is TRBV5-6; D not resolved. This CDR3 has 15 amino acids. Germline V lookup: CDR1 SGHDT, CDR2 YYEEEE. The V end lost 4 bases, the J end lost 0 bases, and 11 bases lay between the germline ends. The CDR3 region is CASSGREGSGNTIYF. The DNA of the CDR3 is TGTGCCAGCAGCGGGAGGGAAGGCTCTGGAAACACCATATATTTT.

The table lists this clone with a few counts. A read error may produce the germline difference seen at one junction end. The chain recombines TRBV15 with TRBJ2-6, with D maybe TRBD1 (5 bases). From germline, CDR1 is LNHNV and CDR2 YYDKDF (reference sequence). This CDR3 comprises 15 residues. Written as DNA, the CDR3 is TGTGCCACCGGGGAAATAAGCTCTGGGGCCAACGGCCTGACTTTC. Amino acids: CATGEISSGANGLTF.

The chain recombines TRBV7-3 with TRBJ1-2; D not resolved. CDR3 length: 13 amino acids. The V gene's germline CDR1 is SGHTA and CDR2 FQGTGA. V shed 0 bases and J shed 3 bases, with 5 bases lying between them. The CDR3 DNA reads TGTGCCAGCAGCTTAACCCGGGACTATGGCTACACCTTC. It translates to CASSLTRDYGYTF.

V and J are TRBV5-1 and TRBJ1-6, with 8 bases fitting TRBD1. Germline values: CDR1 SGHRS, CDR2 YFSETQ. The CDR3 has 14 residues. V was clipped by 1 base and J by 8 bases; unmatched bases: 2. The CDR3 loop reads CASSLLTGDSPLHF. The CDR3 DNA reads TGCGCCAGCAGCTTGTTGACAGGGGATTCACCCCTCCACTTT.

The gene calls are TRBV4-3 and TRBJ1-2; unclear D gene. V was shortened by 0 bases and J by 2 bases, with 13 bases between the two germline ends. Germline V lookup: CDR1 LGHNA, CDR2 YSLEER. This CDR3 contains 16 residues. The CDR3 here is CASSQEAATLNYGYTF. In DNA, the CDR3 is TGCGCCAGCAGCCAAGAAGCGGCTACTTTAAACTATGGCTACACCTTC.

In this sample, this clone turned up a few times. This sequence joins TRBV11-2 and TRBJ1-6; tentatively, D is TRBD1 (5 bases). The germline V and J ends were trimmed by 0 bases and 8 bases, with 14 bases remaining between them. CDR1 and CDR2 from the germline V gene are SGHAT and FQNNGV. The CDR3 covers 16 residues. This CDR3 reads CASSLDRQGLDSPLHF. In DNA form, the CDR3 reads TGTGCCAGCAGCTTAGATCGTCAGGGATTGGATTCACCCCTCCACTTT.

The V and J genes are TRBV2 and TRBJ1-1; D ambiguous. Germline values: CDR1 SNHLY, CDR2 FYNNEI. The CDR3 length is 11 residues. V lost 6 bases and J lost 5, with 7 bases in between. The CDR3 DNA follows: TGTGCCAGCAGCGTTAGAACTGAAGCTTTCTTT. It yields the protein CASSVRTEAFF. The whole variable domain, filled in from reference TRBV2 and TRBJ1-1, reads EPEVTQTPSHQVTQMGQEVILRCVPISNHLYFYWYRQILGQKVEFLVSFYNNEISEKSEIFDDQFSVERPDGSNFTLKIRSTKLEDSAMYFCASSVRTEAFFGQGTRLTVV.

This clone has a single count. The V call is TRBV5-1, the J call TRBJ2-3, with a possible D match to TRBD2 (6 bases). The CDR3 runs to 15 residues. Trimming pared 4 bases from V and 0 bases from J, leaving 12 bases between. Per germline, CDR1 SGHRS and CDR2 YFSETQ. CDR3 in DNA: TGCGCCAGCAGCCCCTTAGGGACTAGCACAGATACGCAGTATTTT. This encodes CASSPLGTSTDTQYF.

The chain employs TRBV7-2 and TRBJ1-6; a possible D gene is TRBD1 (6 bases). The CDR3 loop spans 17 amino acids. Germline CDR1 and CDR2: SGHTA and FQGNSA. Trimming cost V 5 bases and J 5 bases, with 19 bases left between them. Written as DNA, the CDR3 is TGTGCCAGCAGCACTAAGACAGGCCCGGGGCATAATTCACCCCTCCACTTT. Translating gives CASSTKTGPGHNSPLHF.

The V gene is TRBV21-1, the J gene TRBJ2-6; TRBD1, the table's D call, was not compared with the DNA. TRBV21-1 is a pseudogene segment. The CDR3 totals 17 residues. CDR3 loop: CASSRRDSHSGANGLTF. CDR3 DNA sequence: TGTGCCAGCAGCAGGCGGGACAGCCACTCTGGGGCCAACGGCCTGACTTTC.

The chain has TRBV5-4 and TRBJ2-2; unclear D gene. The CDR3 is 12 amino acids. Germline CDR1 SGHNT, CDR2 YYREEE (reference sequence). V lost 4 bases and J lost 1, with 2 bases in between. CDR3 nucleotides: TGTGCCAGCAGCCAGAACACCGGGGAGCTGTTTTTT. Protein sequence: CASSQNTGELFF. Full variable domain (rest looked up from reference TRBV5-4 and TRBJ2-2): ETGVTQSPTHLIKTRGQQVTLRCSSQSGHNTVSWYQQALGQGPQFIFQYYREEENGRGNFPPRFSGLQFPNYSSELNVNALELDDSALYLCASSQNTGELFFGEGSRLTVL.

This clone has just a few counts. This rearrangement joins TRBV9 to TRBJ1-3; 11 positions agree with TRBD1. The germline V gene has CDR1 SGDLS and CDR2 YYNGEE. The CDR3 length is 17 residues. The trim removed 4 bases at V and 5 bases at J, leaving 11 bases unmatched. The CDR3 loop is CASSPSRDRGSRNTIYF. The DNA of the CDR3 is TGTGCCAGCAGCCCCTCCCGGGACAGGGGGTCTCGAAACACCATATATTTT.